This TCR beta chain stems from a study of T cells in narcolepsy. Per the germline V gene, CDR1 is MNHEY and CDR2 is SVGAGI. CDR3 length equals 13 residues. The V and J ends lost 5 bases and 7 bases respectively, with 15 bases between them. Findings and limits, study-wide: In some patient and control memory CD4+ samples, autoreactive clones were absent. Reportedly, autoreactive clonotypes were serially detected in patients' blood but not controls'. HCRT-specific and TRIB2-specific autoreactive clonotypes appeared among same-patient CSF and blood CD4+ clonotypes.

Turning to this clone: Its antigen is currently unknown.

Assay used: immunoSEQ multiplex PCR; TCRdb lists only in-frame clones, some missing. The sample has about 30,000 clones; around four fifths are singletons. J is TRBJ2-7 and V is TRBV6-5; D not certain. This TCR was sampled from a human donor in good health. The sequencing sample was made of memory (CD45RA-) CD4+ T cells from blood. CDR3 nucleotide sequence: TGTGCCAGCAGTGAAGGGCCACCTAATGAGCAGTACTTC. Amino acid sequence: CASSEGPPNEQYF.